The next 5 T cell receptor beta chains were all read from a single sample in a study of identical twins. Using its own MiXCR run on the 5' RACE reads, TCRdb lists one record per CDR3 protein. The sample shows more than 1.5 million distinct CDR3 sequences, about 32% of them seen only once. The specimen sequenced was cord blood. Source of these receptors: a newborn girl in good health.

The V and J genes are TRBV20-1 and TRBJ2-2; tentative D call: TRBD2 (6 bases). CDR3 length equals 15 residues. Germline CDR1 and CDR2: DFQATT and SNEGSKA (reference sequence). Between the trimmed V and J ends, which lost 1 base and 2 bases, there was a span of 11 bases. The CDR3: CSARVGGENTGELFF. The CDR3 nucleotides are TGCAGTGCTAGAGTAGGCGGGGAAAACACCGGGGAGCTGTTTTTT.

With respect to this clonotype: This may be a read error, as it is one base from a much larger clone. The rearrangement links TRBV4-2 to TRBJ1-2; the D gene is possibly TRBD1 (6 bases). The CDR3 loop spans 11 amino acids. V lost 8 bases, J lost 4 bases, and 8 bases lay in between. Germline values: CDR1 LGHNA, CDR2 YNFKEQ. CDR3 protein: CASGTTYGYTF. The CDR3 region has the DNA TGTGCCAGCGGGACAACCTATGGCTACACCTTC.

Ten or more counts support this clonotype. V gene TRBV28 combines with J gene TRBJ2-1; D is unclear. The germline gives CDR1 MDHEN, CDR2 SYDVKM. This CDR3 has 12 residues. V lost 4 bases, J lost 15 bases, and 16 bases lay in between. This CDR3 is CASSSRLEQLFF. As DNA, the CDR3 is TGTGCCAGCAGTTCTCGATTGGAGCAATTGTTCTTC.

The chain combines TRBV7-9 with TRBJ1-2; D call uncertain. The CDR3 runs 15 residues. The V end was cut by 0 bases, the J end by 6 bases, with 14 bases between. Looked up from germline, CDR1 is SEHNR and CDR2 is FQNEAQ (reference sequence). CDR3 DNA: TGTGCCAGCAGCTTAGCAATGGGGTCCGGCCATGGCTACACCTTC. This sequence encodes CASSLAMGSGHGYTF.

This chain connects TRBV7-2 to TRBJ2-7; no reliable D call. The CDR3 is 14 amino acids. The germline V and J ends were trimmed by 7 bases and 2 bases, with 15 bases remaining between them. Germline V gene data show CDR1 as SGHTA and CDR2 as FQGNSA. The CDR3 sequence: CASTDPGSPYEQYF. The CDR3 region has the DNA TGTGCCAGCACCGATCCGGGCAGCCCCTACGAGCAGTACTTC.